This TCR beta chain originates from a study of identical twins. Whole-study results and caveats: Insertions were reduced in abundant cord blood beta clonotypes but not in memory repertoires. Instead of following the same donors, the conclusions were based on cross-sectional statistical analysis.

A remark on this clonotype: Its target is not known. The junction differs from germline at one of its ends, possibly a read error.

Template switching supplied a universal primer site; unique molecular identifiers were carried on the cDNA. TCRdb re-called the 5' RACE reads with MiXCR, one entry per CDR3 protein. The sample holds about 450,000 distinct CDR3 sequences, around a sixth seen once. This CDR3 is built from 15 residues. Germline CDR1 and CDR2: SNHLY and FYNNEI. With no exceptions, donors were healthy Caucasians. This rearrangement joins TRBV2 to TRBJ2-1, with D unclear. The source of this sequence is a man aged 50-59 years in good health. The sample consisted of naive T cells sorted from blood. Written as DNA, the CDR3 is TGTGCCAGCAGTGAAAGAACGGCAGCCTACAATGAGAAGTTCTTC. Its translation: CASSERTAAYNEKFF.